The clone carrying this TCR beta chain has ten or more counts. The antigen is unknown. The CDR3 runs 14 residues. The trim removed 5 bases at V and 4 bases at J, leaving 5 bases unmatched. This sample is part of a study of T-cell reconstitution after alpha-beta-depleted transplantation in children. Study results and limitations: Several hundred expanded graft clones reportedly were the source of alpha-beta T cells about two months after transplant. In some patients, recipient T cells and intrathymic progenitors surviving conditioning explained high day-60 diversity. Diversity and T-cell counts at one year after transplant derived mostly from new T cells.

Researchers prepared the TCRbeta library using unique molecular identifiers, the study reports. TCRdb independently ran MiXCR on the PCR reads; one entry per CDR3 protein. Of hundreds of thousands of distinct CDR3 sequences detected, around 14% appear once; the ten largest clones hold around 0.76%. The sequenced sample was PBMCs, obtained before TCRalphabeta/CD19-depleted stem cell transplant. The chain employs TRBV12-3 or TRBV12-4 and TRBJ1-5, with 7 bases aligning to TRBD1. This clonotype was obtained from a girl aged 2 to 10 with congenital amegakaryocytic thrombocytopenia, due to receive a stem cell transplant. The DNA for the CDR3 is TGTGCCAGCAGTCCGGGACAGCATAATCAGCCCCAGCATTTT. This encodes CASSPGQHNQPQHF.